The present entry profiles one T cell receptor beta chain with its context. This sample was taken from a study of CD8+ T cells in alopecia areata. Per germline, CDR1 LNHNV and CDR2 YYDKDF (reference sequence). Trimming removed 1 base from V and 4 bases from J; junction bases left unmatched: 3. There are 15 residues in the CDR3. Treatment specified: oral pan-JAK inhibitor, 5-10 mg twice daily. Both CD4+ and CD8+ T cells were separated by sorting PBMCs. Sequencing used cDNA as its template, made by extracting RNA and reverse transcribing it. Sequencing was performed with immunoSEQ multiplex PCR; in TCRdb, only in-frame clones are kept and a portion is missing. The sample has about 260,000 clones, 45% to 70% seen once.

The material was CD4+ T cells sorted from blood, obtained at approximately week 51, from a patient treated with tofacitinib. The sequence was obtained from a human donor with alopecia areata. The J gene is TRBJ2-2, the V gene TRBV15, with 7 bases fitting TRBD2. CDR3 residues: CATSRGLAVTGELFF. The CDR3 DNA reads as TGTGCCACCAGCAGAGGTCTAGCGGTCACCGGGGAGCTGTTTTTT. The complete variable domain, with remaining parts taken from reference TRBV15 and TRBJ2-2, reads DAMVIQNPRYQVTQFGKPVTLSCSQTLNHNVMYWYQQKSSQAPKLLFHYYDKDFNNEADTPDNFQSRRPNTSFCFLDIRSPGLGDTAMYLCATSRGLAVTGELFFGEGSRLTVL.